This T cell receptor beta chain was identified during a study of brain T cells in children with intractable seizures. About this clone itself: The antigen is not known.

Surgery cases with the highest brain T cell transcript signatures were chosen for sequencing. Patients received at least one anti-epileptic drug before surgery. Study-wide results and caveats: Pre- and post-surgery blood differed in depth, so pre-surgery absences may be undersampling. Viral specificity was inferred only from CDR3 similarity; HCMV serostatus was unknown.

Method: immunoSEQ multiplex PCR; TCRdb's copy keeps in-frame clones and lacks some. The sample includes some 80,000 clones, under 95% of them seen just once. V was clipped by 3 bases and J by 0 bases; unmatched bases: 7. Germline V gene data show CDR1 as ENHRY and CDR2 as SYGVKD. The CDR3 totals 16 residues. Sequences were derived from peripheral blood, sampled at surgery. The chain recombines TRBV10-3 with TRBJ1-1, with TRBD1 matching over 7 bases. This receptor was obtained from a girl aged 2 to 9 with Rasmussen encephalitis and intractable seizures. CDR3 region: CAISDTRDRVNTEAFF. The CDR3, as DNA: TGTGCCATCAGTGATACGCGGGACAGAGTGAACACTGAAGCTTTCTTT.